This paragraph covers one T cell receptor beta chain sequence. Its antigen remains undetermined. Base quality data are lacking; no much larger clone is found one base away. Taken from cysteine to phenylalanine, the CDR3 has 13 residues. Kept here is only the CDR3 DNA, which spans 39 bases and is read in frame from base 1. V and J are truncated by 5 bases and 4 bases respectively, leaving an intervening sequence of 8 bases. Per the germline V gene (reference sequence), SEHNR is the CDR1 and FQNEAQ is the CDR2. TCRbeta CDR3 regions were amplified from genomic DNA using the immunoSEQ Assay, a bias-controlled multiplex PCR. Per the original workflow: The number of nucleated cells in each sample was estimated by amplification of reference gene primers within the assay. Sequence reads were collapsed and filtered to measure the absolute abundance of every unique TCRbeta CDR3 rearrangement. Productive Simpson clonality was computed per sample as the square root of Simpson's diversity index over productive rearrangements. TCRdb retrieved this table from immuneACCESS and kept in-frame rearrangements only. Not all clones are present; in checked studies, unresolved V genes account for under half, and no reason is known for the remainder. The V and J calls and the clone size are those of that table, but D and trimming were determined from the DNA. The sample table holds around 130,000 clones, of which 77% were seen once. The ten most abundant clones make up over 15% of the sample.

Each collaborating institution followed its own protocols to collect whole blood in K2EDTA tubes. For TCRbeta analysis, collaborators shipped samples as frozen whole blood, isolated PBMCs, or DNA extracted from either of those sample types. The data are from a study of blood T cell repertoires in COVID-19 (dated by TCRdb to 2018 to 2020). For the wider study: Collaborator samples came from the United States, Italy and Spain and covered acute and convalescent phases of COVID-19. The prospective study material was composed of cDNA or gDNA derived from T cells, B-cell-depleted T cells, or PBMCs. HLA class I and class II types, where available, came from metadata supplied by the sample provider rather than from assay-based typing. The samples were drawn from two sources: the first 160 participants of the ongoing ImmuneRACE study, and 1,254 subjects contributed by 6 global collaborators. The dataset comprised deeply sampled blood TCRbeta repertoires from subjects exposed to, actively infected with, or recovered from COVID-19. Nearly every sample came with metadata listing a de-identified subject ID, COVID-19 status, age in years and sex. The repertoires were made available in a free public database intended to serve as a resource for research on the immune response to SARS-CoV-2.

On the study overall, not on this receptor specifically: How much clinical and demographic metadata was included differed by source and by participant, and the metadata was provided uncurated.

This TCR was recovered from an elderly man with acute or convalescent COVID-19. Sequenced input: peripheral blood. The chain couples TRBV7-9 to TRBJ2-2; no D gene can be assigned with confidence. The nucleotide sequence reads TGTGCCAGCAGCCAAGCCTCCACCGGGGAGCTGTTTTTT. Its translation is CASSQASTGELFF.